These 19 T cell receptor beta chains were sequenced from one sample in a study of control samples from healthy donors and cancer patients (dated by TCRdb to the early 2020s). Library generation was performed with the immunoSEQ multiplex PCR assay. Not all clones reach the TCRdb copy of this immuneACCESS table, which keeps in-frame sequences only. Checked studies attribute under half of the gap to unresolved V genes and leave the rest unexplained. In all, the sample holds about 180,000 clones, and around nine tenths of those were seen once. 1.4% of the sample comes from the top ten. The specimen was blood. The receptor set was obtained from a man between 25 and 39 years old in good health.

This clone has just a few counts. The genes are TRBV7-2 and TRBJ1-5; possible D gene TRBD1, 6 bases. Germline V gene data show CDR1 as SGHTA and CDR2 as FQGNSA. With 3 bases removed from V and 1 base from J, the gap between germline ends came to 7 bases. The CDR3 is made up of 14 amino acids. The CDR3 DNA reads as TGTGCCAGCAGCTTGGGACAAAGCAATCAGCCCCAGCATTTT. It is translated as CASSLGQSNQPQHF.

This chain joins TRBV2 and TRBJ1-2; 8 bases are shared with TRBD1. Looked up from germline, CDR1 is SNHLY and CDR2 is FYNNEI. The CDR3 has 14 amino acids. Trimming removed 5 bases from V and 6 bases from J; junction bases left unmatched: 8. The CDR3 nucleotides read TGTGCCAGCAGTATTCGTGACAGGGGAGATGGCTACACCTTC. Translated, it gives CASSIRDRGDGYTF.

This chain uses TRBV10-3 with TRBJ2-3; D assignment may be TRBD1 or TRBD2 (5 bases each). V was clipped by 3 bases and J by 4 bases, with 14 bases between them. The CDR3 runs 15 residues. The germline gives CDR1 ENHRY, CDR2 SYGVKD. CDR3 DNA sequence: TGTGCCATCAGTGATGAGGGGTCCCCGCCAGATACGCAGTATTTT. It is translated as CAISDEGSPPDTQYF.

V usage is TRBV7-8 and J usage is TRBJ2-7; a possible D gene is TRBD2 (7 bases). Germline CDR1 is SGHVS and CDR2 is FQNEAQ. V dropped 5 bases and J dropped 1 base, with 21 bases sitting between them. The CDR3 runs to 17 residues. The chain's CDR3 is CASSPPAGAGVSYEQYF. In DNA form, the CDR3 reads TGTGCCAGCAGCCCCCCCGCGGGGGCAGGTGTATCCTACGAGCAGTACTTC.

As regards this clone: The junction does not match germline at one end; this may be a read error. This CDR3 is CASSQDILAGGLQLF. The CDR3 region has the DNA TGTGCCAGCAGCCAAGATATCCTAGCGGGAGGTCTCCAGCTCTTC. V gene TRBV4-2 combines with J gene TRBJ2-1; 11 bases align to TRBD2. Looked up from germline, CDR1 is LGHNA and CDR2 is YNFKEQ. The CDR3 has 15 amino acids.

V is TRBV27 and J is TRBJ2-7; 12 nucleotides line up with TRBD2. The V and J ends lost 5 bases and 0 bases, in that order; junction bases with no gene match: 11. Germline V gene sequence: CDR1 MNHEY, CDR2 SMNVEV (reference sequence). This CDR3 has 18 amino acids. As DNA, the CDR3 is TGTGCCAGCAGTATAGTAGGTACTAGCGGGGGGAGCTCCTACGAGCAGTACTTC. Translating it yields CASSIVGTSGGSSYEQYF.

This chain uses TRBV7-9 with TRBJ1-2; a possible D gene is TRBD1 (5 bases). Trimming stripped 0 bases from V and 6 bases from J, with 17 bases between. Germline V CDR1 and CDR2: SEHNR, FQNEAQ (reference sequence). This CDR3 is built from 16 residues. For the CDR3, the DNA is TGTGCCAGCAGCTTAGCCCTAGGACAAGACAAGGATGGCTACACCTTC. Its protein product is CASSLALGQDKDGYTF.

This clone was counted only a few times. The chain joins TRBV11-2 to TRBJ2-2; 12 positions agree with TRBD2. Per the germline V gene, CDR1 is SGHAT and CDR2 is FQNNGV. V gave up 5 bases and J gave up 4 bases; unmatched junction bases: 5. This CDR3 region has 16 residues. In DNA form, the CDR3 reads TGTGCCAGCAGCACTAGCGGGGGGCCAGCCACCGGGGAGCTGTTTTTT. Protein sequence: CASSTSGGPATGELFF.

This chain uses TRBV10-1 with TRBJ2-5; 8 nucleotides agree with TRBD1. Germline V CDR1 and CDR2: WNHNN, SYGVQD (reference sequence). There are 14 residues in the CDR3. V lost 4 bases, J lost 4 bases, and 5 bases stayed unmatched. DNA for the CDR3: TGCGCCAGCAGTGCCTTCGGACAGGGAGAGACCCAGTACTTC. Its protein is CASSAFGQGETQYF.

The chain carries TRBV7-8 and TRBJ2-2, with 8 bases that match TRBD2. This CDR3 comprises 16 residues. J was trimmed by 5 bases and V by 5 bases; bases with no gene match: 10. Germline lookup yields CDR1 SGHVS and CDR2 FQNEAQ. CDR3 amino acids: CASSTDGTSSTGELFF. CDR3 nucleotide sequence: TGTGCCAGCAGCACGGACGGGACTAGTTCTACCGGGGAGCTGTTTTTT. The full variable domain, its missing parts supplied by reference TRBV7-8 and TRBJ2-2, is GAGVSQSPRYKVAKRGQDVALRCDPISGHVSLFWYQQALGQGPEFLTYFQNEAQLDKSGLPSDRFFAERPEGSVSTLKIQRTQQEDSAVYLCASSTDGTSSTGELFFGEGSRLTVL.

The rearrangement links TRBV14 to TRBJ2-7; 10 nucleotides match TRBD2. The V and J ends lost 4 bases and 3 bases, in that order; junction bases with no gene match: 9. Per germline, CDR1 SGHDN and CDR2 FVKESK. This CDR3 is 16 amino acids long. CDR3 sequence: CASSPRRGLADYEQYF. Written as DNA, the CDR3 is TGTGCCAGCAGCCCGAGACGAGGACTAGCGGACTACGAGCAGTACTTC.

The chain uses TRBV7-9 and TRBJ1-5, with D possibly TRBD1 on 5 matching bases. This CDR3 region has 14 residues. Between the trimmed V and J ends, which lost 5 bases and 3 bases, there was a span of 11 bases. CDR1 and CDR2 (germline): SEHNR, FQNEAQ (reference sequence). CDR3 in amino acids: CASSVDSNNQPQHF. The DNA of the CDR3 is TGTGCCAGCAGCGTCGACAGTAACAATCAGCCCCAGCATTTT.

The chain employs TRBV19 and TRBJ1-5; 9 nucleotides match TRBD1. After removal of 4 bases from V and 6 bases from J, the junction contained 7 bases not matched to a gene. Germline CDR1 and CDR2: LNHDA and SQIVND (reference sequence). The CDR3 has 15 amino acids. CDR3 nucleotides: TGTGCCAGTAGTAAAAGGACAGGGGAGATTCAGCCCCAGCATTTT. It codes for CASSKRTGEIQPQHF.

In its sample, this clone was seen once. The gene calls are TRBV5-1 and TRBJ2-5; tentative D call: TRBD2 (6 bases). Trimming stripped 4 bases from V and 5 bases from J, with 15 bases between. Per germline, CDR1 SGHRS and CDR2 YFSETQ. The CDR3 totals 14 residues. CDR3 bases: TGCGCCAGCAGCCACCCGACGGAGGGGGAGACCCAGTACTTC. Translation: CASSHPTEGETQYF.

This clone appeared once. The CDR3 sequence is CAWATSANYEQYF. CDR3 coding DNA: TGTGCCTGGGCGACTAGCGCGAACTACGAGCAGTACTTC. The V call is TRBV30, the J call TRBJ2-7; 8 bases line up with TRBD2. The junction had 6 bases not matched to a gene; V was cut back by 5 bases and J by 3 bases. The V gene's germline CDR1 is GTSNPN and CDR2 SVGIG (reference sequence). This CDR3 spans 13 amino acids.

The CDR3 region is CASRRDATGELFF. The CDR3 region has the DNA TGCGCCAGCAGAAGAGATGCCACCGGGGAGCTGTTTTTT. The rearrangement joins TRBV5-1 to TRBJ2-2; D is unresolved. The CDR3 length is 13 residues. The germline CDR1 and CDR2 sequences are SGHRS and YFSETQ. The V end lost 5 bases, the J end lost 4 bases, and 9 bases lay between the germline ends.

This clone was counted once. The rearrangement links TRBV27 to TRBJ2-3; no definite D call. Per the germline V gene, CDR1 is MNHEY and CDR2 is SMNVEV (reference sequence). The CDR3 consists of 16 residues. V lost 2 bases to trimming and J lost 2 bases, with 14 bases between them. CDR3 sequence: CASSLNSVTVTDTQYF. The CDR3 nucleotides are TGTGCCAGCAGTTTAAATTCTGTTACTGTCACAGATACGCAGTATTTT.

The chain is built from TRBV20-1 and TRBJ2-7; D call uncertain. There are 14 residues in the CDR3. The V and J ends lost 3 bases and 2 bases respectively, with 14 bases between them. Germline V gives CDR1 DFQATT, CDR2 SNEGSKA (reference sequence). In DNA, the CDR3 is TGCAGTGCTAGTGCCCAGGTAGGACCCTACGAGCAGTACTTC. Translation: CSASAQVGPYEQYF.

The J gene is TRBJ1-6, the V gene TRBV19; TRBD1 matches at 7 bases. Germline V gives CDR1 LNHDA, CDR2 SQIVND (reference sequence). With V trimmed by 3 bases and J by 7 bases, 3 bases remained unmatched. CDR3 size: 14 residues. The CDR3 sequence is CASSITGENSPLHF. The CDR3, as DNA: TGTGCCAGTAGTATTACAGGGGAGAATTCACCCCTCCACTTT.